This T cell receptor (beta chain) is drawn from a study of blood T cells in healthy people across ages. Study-wide results and limits: Per-million-T-cell TCR beta diversity fell roughly linearly with age. Reliance upon unsorted PBMCs precluded definitive naive versus antigen-experienced comparison.

Ten or more counts support this clonotype. Its antigen remains unknown. The authors ran a second PCR of about 7 to 12 cycles using a sample-barcoded 5' primer and a J-beta primer mix. Each cDNA molecule carried a tag from a template-switch adaptor that contained 12 random nucleotides. Via MiXCR, TCRdb re-called the 5' RACE reads, giving one row per CDR3 protein. This sample yields about 1,800,000 distinct CDR3 sequences, of which about 30% are seen a single time; 7.7% belongs to the top ten. About 10 milliliters of peripheral blood were drawn from each donor. Germline CDR1 is LNHNV and CDR2 is YYDKDF (reference sequence). This CDR3 is 14 amino acids long. After removal of 4 bases from V and 6 bases from J, the junction contained 8 bases not matched to a gene.

The material sequenced was blood. The chain couples TRBV15 to TRBJ1-1; TRBD1 matches 7 bases. The receptor was isolated from a woman in her twenties or thirties in good health. The DNA for the CDR3 is TGTGCCACCAGCATTAACAGGGGTAGGGCTGAAGCTTTCTTT. Translated: CATSINRGRAEAFF.